These 7 T cell receptor beta chains were all obtained from the same sample, sequenced in a study of cytomegalovirus exposure and HLA in healthy donors. The PCR had 60 Vbeta and 13 Jbeta primers. The method was immunoSEQ multiplex PCR; TCRdb's version includes in-frame clones alone and lacks a portion of them. Of some 50,000 clones detected, approximately 70% appear once; the ten largest clones hold around 21%. The sample taken for sequencing was PBMCs. These receptors all stem from a woman aged 45-59 years in good health and CMV-seropositive.

V and J are TRBV25-1 and TRBJ2-1; unclear D gene. Germline V gene lookup returns CDR1 MGHDK and CDR2 SYGVNS. Trimming left V 5 bases short and J 2 bases short, with 19 bases between. There are 17 residues in the CDR3. The CDR3 DNA follows: TGTGCCAGCAGTAACCCTCTCGACGGGTACCCCTACAATGAGCAGTTCTTC. Encoded protein: CASSNPLDGYPYNEQFF.

The chain employs TRBV6-1 and TRBJ1-2; D unclear. Trimming took off 4 bases at V and 8 bases at J, with 20 bases between the two ends. Germline V gives CDR1 MNHNS, CDR2 SASEGT. The CDR3 has 15 amino acids. The CDR3 region has the DNA TGTGCCAGCAGTGGAGGGCTTCGGTCAGTAGAGGGCTACACCTTC. Translation: CASSGGLRSVEGYTF.

This chain links TRBV18 with TRBJ2-7, with D maybe TRBD1 (6 bases). This CDR3 contains 14 residues. Germline lookup yields CDR1 KGHSH and CDR2 LQKENI. The germline V and J ends were trimmed by 3 bases and 6 bases, with 15 bases remaining between them. The CDR3 sequence is CASSPRQGTFEQYF. In nucleotides, the CDR3 is TGTGCCAGCTCACCCCGCCAGGGGACCTTCGAGCAGTACTTC.

V is TRBV4-1 and J is TRBJ2-1; 8 positions agree with TRBD2. Unmatched junction bases numbered 3, after V lost 1 base and J lost 4 bases. The germline CDR1 and CDR2 sequences are MGHRA and YSYEKL. There are 15 residues in the CDR3. Written as DNA, the CDR3 is TGCGCCAGCAGCCAAGCGCCTAGCGGGTACAATGAGCAGTTCTTC. This sequence encodes CASSQAPSGYNEQFF.

This clone was counted only a few times. This sequence joins TRBV6-5 and TRBJ1-1, with TRBD1 identical over 7 bases. CDR3 length: 14 residues. The J segment lost 4 bases and the V segment lost 5 bases, leaving 7 bases of the junction unmatched. Germline V gene data show CDR1 as MNHEY and CDR2 as SVGAGI. CDR3 DNA sequence: TGTGCCAGCAGTCTGCGACAGGGCGGCACTGAAGCTTTCTTT. This codes for CASSLRQGGTEAFF.

This clone was detected a few times. J is TRBJ1-1 and V is TRBV7-9; 10 nucleotides line up with TRBD1. Trimming cost V 7 bases and J 7 bases; bases outside gene matches: 9. The germline V gene has CDR1 SEHNR and CDR2 FQNEAQ (reference sequence). CDR3 length: 14 amino acids. The CDR3 here is CASNLPGQGSEAFF. In nucleotides, the CDR3 is TGTGCCAGCAACCTACCGGGACAGGGGAGTGAAGCTTTCTTT.

This clone was seen a few times. The chain carries TRBV19 and TRBJ1-5; perhaps TRBD1 as D (5 bases). The CDR3 loop spans 15 amino acids. CDR1 LNHDA and CDR2 SQIVND come from the germline V gene (reference sequence). V dropped 4 bases and J dropped 5 bases, with 15 bases sitting between them. The CDR3 region is CASSTLTESYQPQHF. CDR3 DNA: TGTGCCAGTAGTACTTTGACAGAGAGCTATCAGCCCCAGCATTTT.